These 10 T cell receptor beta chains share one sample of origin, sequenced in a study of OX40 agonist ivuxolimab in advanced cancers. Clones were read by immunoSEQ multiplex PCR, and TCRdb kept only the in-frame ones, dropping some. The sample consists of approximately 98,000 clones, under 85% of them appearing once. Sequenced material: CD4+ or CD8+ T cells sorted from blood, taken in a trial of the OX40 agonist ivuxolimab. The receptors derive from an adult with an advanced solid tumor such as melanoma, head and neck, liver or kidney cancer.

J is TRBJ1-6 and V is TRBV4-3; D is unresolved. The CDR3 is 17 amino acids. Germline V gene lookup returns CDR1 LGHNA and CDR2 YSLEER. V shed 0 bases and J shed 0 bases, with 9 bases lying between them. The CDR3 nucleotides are TGCGCCAGCAGCCAAGAAAACCTGAGCTCCTATAATTCACCCCTCCACTTT. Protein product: CASSQENLSSYNSPLHF.

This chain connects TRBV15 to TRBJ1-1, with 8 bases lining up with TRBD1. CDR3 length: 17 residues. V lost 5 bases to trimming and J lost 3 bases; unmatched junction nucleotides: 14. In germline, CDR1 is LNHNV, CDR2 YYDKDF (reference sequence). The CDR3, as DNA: TGTGCCACCAGCTACCCTGTGACCGGGACAGGTCACACTGAAGCTTTCTTT. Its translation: CATSYPVTGTGHTEAFF.

Written as DNA, the CDR3 is TGTGCCAGCAGCAGCCCGGGCAGGTTCTCTGAAGCTTTCTTT. It translates to CASSSPGRFSEAFF. V is TRBV2 and J is TRBJ1-1; no definite D call. The CDR3 consists of 14 residues. V lost 6 bases and J lost 6, with 17 bases in between. In germline, CDR1 is SNHLY, CDR2 FYNNEI.

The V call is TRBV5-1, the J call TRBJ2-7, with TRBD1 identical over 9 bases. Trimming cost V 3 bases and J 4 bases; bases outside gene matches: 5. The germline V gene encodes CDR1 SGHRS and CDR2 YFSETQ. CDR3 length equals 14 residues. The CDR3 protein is CASSSGTGSYEQYF. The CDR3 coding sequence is TGCGCCAGCAGCTCCGGGACAGGGAGTTACGAGCAGTACTTC. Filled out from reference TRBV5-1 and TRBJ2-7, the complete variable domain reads KAGVTQTPRYLIKTRGQQVTLSCSPISGHRSVSWYQQTPGQGLQFLFEYFSETQRNKGNFPGRFSGRQFSNSRSEMNVSTLELGDSALYLCASSSGTGSYEQYFGPGTRLTVT.

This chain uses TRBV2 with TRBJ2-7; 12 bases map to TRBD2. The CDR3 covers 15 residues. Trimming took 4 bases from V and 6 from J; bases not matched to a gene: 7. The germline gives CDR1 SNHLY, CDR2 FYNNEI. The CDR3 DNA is TGTGCCAGCAGTGGCCGACTAGCGGGAGTCGGCGAGCAGTACTTC. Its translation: CASSGRLAGVGEQYF.

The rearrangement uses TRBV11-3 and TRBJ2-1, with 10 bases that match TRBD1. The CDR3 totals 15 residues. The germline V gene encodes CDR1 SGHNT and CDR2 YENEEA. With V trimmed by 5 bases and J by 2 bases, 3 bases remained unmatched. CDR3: CASSPDRGAYNEQFF. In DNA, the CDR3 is TGTGCCAGCAGCCCGGACAGGGGGGCCTACAATGAGCAGTTCTTC.

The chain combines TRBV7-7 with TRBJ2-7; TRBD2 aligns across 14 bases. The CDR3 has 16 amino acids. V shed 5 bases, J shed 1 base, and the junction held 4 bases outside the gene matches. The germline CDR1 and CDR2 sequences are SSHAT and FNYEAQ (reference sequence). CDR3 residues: CASSPGLAGVSYEQYF. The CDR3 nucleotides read TGTGCCAGCAGCCCGGGACTAGCGGGAGTATCCTACGAGCAGTACTTC.

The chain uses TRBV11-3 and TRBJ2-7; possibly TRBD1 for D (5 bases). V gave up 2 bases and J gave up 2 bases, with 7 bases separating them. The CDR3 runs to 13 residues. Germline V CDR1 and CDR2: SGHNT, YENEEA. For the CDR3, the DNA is TGTGCCAGCAGCTTAACCAGGGCCTACGAGCAGTACTTC. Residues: CASSLTRAYEQYF.

DNA for the CDR3: TGTGCCAGCAGCCCAGCGCAAAGTGGAAACACCATATATTTT. Encoded protein: CASSPAQSGNTIYF. This rearrangement joins TRBV7-2 to TRBJ1-3; D is unclear. The CDR3 is made up of 14 amino acids. Germline assignment: CDR1 SGHTA and CDR2 FQGNSA. The germline V and J ends were trimmed by 5 bases and 3 bases, with 11 bases remaining between them.

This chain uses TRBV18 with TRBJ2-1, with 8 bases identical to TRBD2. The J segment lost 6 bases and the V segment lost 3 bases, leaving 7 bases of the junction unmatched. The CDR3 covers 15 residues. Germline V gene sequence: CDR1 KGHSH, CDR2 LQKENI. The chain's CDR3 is CASSPPGTSGNEQFF. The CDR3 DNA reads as TGTGCCAGCTCACCCCCCGGGACTAGTGGCAATGAGCAGTTCTTC.